Listed here are 13 T cell receptor beta chains from one sample, sequenced in a study of cytomegalovirus exposure and HLA in healthy donors. The primer mix had 60 Vbeta and 13 Jbeta primers. Assay used: immunoSEQ multiplex PCR; TCRdb lists only in-frame clones, some missing. The repertoire has around 150,000 clones, approximately 84% of them found once; the top ten carry around 5.8%. What was sequenced was PBMCs. The receptors derive from a male donor in good health and CMV-seropositive.

V gene TRBV7-2 combines with J gene TRBJ2-7; TRBD1 matches 9 bases. The CDR3 has 15 residues. After removal of 5 bases from V and 1 base from J, the junction contained 6 bases not matched to a gene. The germline CDR1 and CDR2 sequences are SGHTA and FQGNSA. The CDR3 sequence is CASSPGQGTSYEQYF. CDR3 nucleotides: TGTGCCAGCAGCCCGGGACAGGGAACTTCCTACGAGCAGTACTTC. Full variable domain (missing parts from reference TRBV7-2 and TRBJ2-7): GAGVSQSPSNKVTEKGKDVELRCDPISGHTALYWYRQSLGQGLEFLIYFQGNSAPDKSGLPSDRFSAERTGGSVSTLTIQRTQQEDSAVYLCASSPGQGTSYEQYFGPGTRLTVT.

This clone was seen once. The chain has TRBV10-3 and TRBJ2-2, with D possibly TRBD1 on 7 matching bases. The V gene lost 7 bases and the J gene lost 5 bases, with 17 bases spanning the gap. Germline V gene sequence: CDR1 ENHRY, CDR2 SYGVKD. This CDR3 is built from 15 residues. The CDR3 sequence is CAIKEAPGGTGELFF. For the CDR3, the DNA is TGTGCCATCAAGGAGGCTCCAGGGGGGACCGGGGAGCTGTTTTTT.

The chain employs TRBV4-2 and TRBJ2-7; tentatively, D is TRBD2 (6 bases). The CDR3 sequence is 15 residues long. The V gene lost 5 bases and the J gene lost 2 bases, with 16 bases spanning the gap. Germline CDR1 LGHNA, CDR2 YNFKEQ. The DNA of the CDR3 is TGTGCCAGCAGCTTAGAGGTAGCGGTTACCTACGAGCAGTACTTC. Encoded protein: CASSLEVAVTYEQYF.

This clone was detected once. The rearrangement links TRBV7-2 to TRBJ1-1; possible D gene TRBD1, 5 bases. Germline V gene sequence: CDR1 SGHTA, CDR2 FQGNSA. The CDR3 is 13 residues long. Trimming left V 4 bases short and J 9 bases short, with 15 bases between. The CDR3 DNA reads TGTGCCAGCAGCTCAATTCGGACAATTAAAGCTTTCTTT. Its protein is CASSSIRTIKAFF.

The gene calls are TRBV6-1 and TRBJ1-5, with TRBD1 identical over 8 bases. The germline CDR1 and CDR2 sequences are MNHNS and SASEGT. The V and J ends lost 3 bases and 6 bases, in that order; junction bases with no gene match: 10. CDR3 length: 16 amino acids. CDR3 nucleotide sequence: TGTGCCAGCAGTGATTTCGGACAGGGAGGGAGTCAGCCCCAGCATTTT. Encoded protein: CASSDFGQGGSQPQHF.

The chain uses TRBV18 and TRBJ2-2; D unclear. The germline V gene encodes CDR1 KGHSH and CDR2 LQKENI. V dropped 1 base and J dropped 4 bases, with 10 bases sitting between them. The CDR3 is made up of 15 amino acids. CDR3 region: CASSPLRVGTGELFF. The DNA for the CDR3 is TGTGCCAGCTCACCACTACGGGTCGGCACCGGGGAGCTGTTTTTT.

The chain joins TRBV9 to TRBJ1-2, with D hard to call. The CDR3 totals 13 residues. With 0 bases removed from V and 6 bases from J, the gap between germline ends came to 9 bases. Germline values: CDR1 SGDLS, CDR2 YYNGEE. The CDR3: CASSVGGVHGYTF. The CDR3 nucleotides are TGTGCCAGCAGCGTAGGCGGGGTTCATGGCTACACCTTC. Combining the CDR3 with reference TRBV9 and TRBJ1-2 gives the whole variable domain DSGVTQTPKHLITATGQRVTLRCSPRSGDLSVYWYQQSLDQGLQFLIQYYNGEERAKGNILERFSAQQFPDLHSELNLSSLELGDSALYFCASSVGGVHGYTFGSGTRLTVV.

The chain links TRBV19 to TRBJ2-2; the D is unclear. V gave up 7 bases and J gave up 0 bases, with 18 bases separating them. This CDR3 is built from 17 residues. CDR1 is LNHDA, CDR2 SQIVND, per germline (reference sequence). This chain's CDR3 is CASTPQGSDTNTGELFF. CDR3 coding DNA: TGTGCCAGTACCCCCCAAGGTAGTGACACGAACACCGGGGAGCTGTTTTTT.

The rearrangement uses TRBV5-6 and TRBJ2-1, with 8 bases that match TRBD2. V lost 4 bases and J lost 7; bases outside the gene matches: 10. The CDR3 spans 15 residues. CDR1 and CDR2 (germline): SGHDT, YYEEEE. The CDR3 reads CASSLPGLEENEQFF. The CDR3 DNA reads as TGTGCCAGCAGCCTGCCGGGACTAGAAGAGAATGAGCAGTTCTTC.

This chain links TRBV6-5 with TRBJ2-7; D is perhaps TRBD2 (5 bases). This CDR3 contains 13 residues. Trimming left V 6 bases short and J 2 bases short, with 11 bases between. Germline V gives CDR1 MNHEY, CDR2 SVGAGI. The CDR3, as DNA: TGTGCCAGCAGCCGTACTAGAACCTACGAGCAGTACTTC. The encoded protein is CASSRTRTYEQYF.

The chain couples TRBV5-6 to TRBJ1-5; the D is unclear. In germline, CDR1 is SGHDT, CDR2 YYEEEE. The CDR3 totals 13 residues. Trimming removed 1 base from V and 5 bases from J, with 7 bases in between. Written as DNA, the CDR3 is TGTGCCAGCAGCTTGCTGGCCGATCAGCCCCAGCATTTT. It is translated as CASSLLADQPQHF.

The rearrangement uses TRBV4-2 and TRBJ2-1; TRBD1 might be the D (6 bases). Germline V gives CDR1 LGHNA, CDR2 YNFKEQ. The CDR3 extends over 15 amino acids. V lost 0 bases and J lost 2, with 8 bases in between. The CDR3 reads CASSQEQGTYNEQFF. The CDR3 nucleotides read TGTGCCAGCAGCCAAGAACAGGGAACCTACAATGAGCAGTTCTTC.

This clone has just one count. This sequence joins TRBV18 and TRBJ2-6; the match to TRBD1 covers 8 bases. This CDR3 contains 16 residues. V trimming: 4 bases; J trimming: 0 bases; junction bases outside the gene matches: 2. Germline loops: CDR1 KGHSH, CDR2 LQKENI. The CDR3 spells CASSQTGGSGANVLTF. CDR3 coding DNA: TGTGCCAGCTCACAAACAGGGGGCTCTGGGGCCAACGTCCTGACTTTC.